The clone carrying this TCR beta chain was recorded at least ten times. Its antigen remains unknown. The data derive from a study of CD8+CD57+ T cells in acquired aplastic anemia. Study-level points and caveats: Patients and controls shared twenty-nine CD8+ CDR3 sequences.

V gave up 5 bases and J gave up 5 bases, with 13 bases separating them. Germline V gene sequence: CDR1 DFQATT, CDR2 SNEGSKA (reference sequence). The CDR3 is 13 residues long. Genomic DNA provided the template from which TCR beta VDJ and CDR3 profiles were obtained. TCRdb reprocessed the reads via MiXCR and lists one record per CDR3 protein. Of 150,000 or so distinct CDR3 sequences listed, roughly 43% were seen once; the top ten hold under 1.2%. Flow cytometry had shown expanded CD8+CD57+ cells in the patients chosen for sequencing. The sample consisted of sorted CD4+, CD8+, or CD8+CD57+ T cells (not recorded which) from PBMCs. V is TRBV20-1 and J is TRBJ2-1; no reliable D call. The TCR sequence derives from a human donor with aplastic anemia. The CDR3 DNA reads TGCAGTGCTGACCTTAACTTTGACAATGAGCAGTTCTTC. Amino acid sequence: CSADLNFDNEQFF.